The sequence of this T cell receptor beta chain was determined in a study of blood T cell repertoires in COVID-19. Across the whole study: Spain, Italy and the United States supplied samples that represented acute and convalescent COVID-19.

Enrolment of Seattle patients took place during active infection, and they were followed longitudinally. Authors' data handling: Nucleated cell number was recorded as an estimate derived from reference gene primer amplification. The table came from immunoSEQ multiplex PCR; TCRdb's copy has only in-frame clones and leaves some out. V and J calls plus clone size are reproduced from that table; the DNA served to infer D and trimming. The sample lists roughly 500,000 clones, about 91% occurring once. The V gene's germline CDR1 is SGHTA and CDR2 FQGNSA. The ends lost 2 bases at V and 2 bases at J; junction bases unmatched: 0. The CDR3 is 14 amino acids.

Sequences were obtained from peripheral blood. V usage is TRBV7-2 and J usage is TRBJ2-7; 10 positions agree with TRBD2. The sequence came from a man between 18 and 35 years old with COVID-19, enrolled during active disease. The chain's CDR3 is CASSLSGGAYEQYF. In nucleotides, the CDR3 is TGTGCCAGCAGCTTAAGCGGGGGGGCCTACGAGCAGTACTTC.